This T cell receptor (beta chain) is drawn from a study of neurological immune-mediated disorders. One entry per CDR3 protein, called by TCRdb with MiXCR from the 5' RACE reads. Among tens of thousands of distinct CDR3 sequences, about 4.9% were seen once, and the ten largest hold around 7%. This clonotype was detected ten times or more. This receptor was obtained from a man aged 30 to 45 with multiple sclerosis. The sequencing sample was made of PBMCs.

The DNA for the CDR3 is TGTGCCAGCAGCGCCTCAGGCTACGAGCAGTACTTC. Translated: CASSASGYEQYF. This chain joins TRBV9 and TRBJ2-7; D call uncertain. This CDR3 is built from 12 residues. The germline CDR1 and CDR2 sequences are SGDLS and YYNGEE. V was pared by 3 bases and J by 3 bases, with 7 bases between.